This T cell receptor (beta chain) was identified in a study of blood T cells in healthy people across ages. Findings and limits, study-wide: Observed TCR beta diversity showed a strong correlation with the percentage of naive T cells as measured by flow cytometry.

This clonotype occurred a few times. Its target is not known. Primed by a sample-barcoded 5' primer and a J-beta primer mix, a second PCR proceeded for 7 to 11 cycles. TCRdb redid the calling of the 5' RACE reads with MiXCR, one entry per CDR3 protein. Of fewer than 1,200,000 distinct CDR3 sequences listed, under 30% are singletons. Trimming took 1 base from V and 1 from J; bases not matched to a gene: 3. Germline V CDR1 and CDR2: LGHNT, FRNRAP. The length of the CDR3 is 17 residues. The same specimen was also included in a second study, on T cells of mothers and their children. From that paper: Per mother, over 9 million TCR beta CDR3 reads were obtained; per child, roughly 2.9 million.

The sequence was collected from a girl between 2 and 10 years old in good health. Sequenced sample: blood. This chain connects TRBV12-5 to TRBJ2-2; 10 nucleotides line up with TRBD2. The CDR3 coding sequence is TGTGCTAGTGGTTTGGGAGGACTAGCGGTGAACACCGGGGAGCTGTTTTTT. Amino acid sequence: CASGLGGLAVNTGELFF.